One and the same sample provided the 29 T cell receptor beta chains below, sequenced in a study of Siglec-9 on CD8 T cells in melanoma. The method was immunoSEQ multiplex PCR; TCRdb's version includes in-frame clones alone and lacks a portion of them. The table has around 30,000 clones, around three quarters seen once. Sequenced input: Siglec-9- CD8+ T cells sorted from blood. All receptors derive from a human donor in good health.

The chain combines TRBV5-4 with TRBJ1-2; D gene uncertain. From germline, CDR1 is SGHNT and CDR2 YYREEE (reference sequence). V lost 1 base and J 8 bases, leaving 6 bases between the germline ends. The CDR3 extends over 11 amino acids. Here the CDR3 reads CASSLLGGYTF. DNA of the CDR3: TGTGCCAGCAGCTTGTTGGGGGGCTACACCTTC.

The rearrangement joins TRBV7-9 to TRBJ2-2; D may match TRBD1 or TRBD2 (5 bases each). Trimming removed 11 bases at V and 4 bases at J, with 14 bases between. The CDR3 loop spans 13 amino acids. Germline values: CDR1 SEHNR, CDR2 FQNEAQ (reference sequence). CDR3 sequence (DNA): TGTGCCTACTCAGGGACGCGCACCGGGGAGCTGTTTTTT. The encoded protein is CAYSGTRTGELFF.

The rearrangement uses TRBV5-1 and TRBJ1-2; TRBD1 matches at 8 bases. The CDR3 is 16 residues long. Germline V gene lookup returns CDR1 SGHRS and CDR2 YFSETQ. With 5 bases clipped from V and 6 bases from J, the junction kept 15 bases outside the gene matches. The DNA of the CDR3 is TGCGCCAGCAGGTTTGGACAGGGAAATTTAGCGGATGGCTACACCTTC. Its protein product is CASRFGQGNLADGYTF. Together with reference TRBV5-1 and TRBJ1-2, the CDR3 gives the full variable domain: KAGVTQTPRYLIKTRGQQVTLSCSPISGHRSVSWYQQTPGQGLQFLFEYFSETQRNKGNFPGRFSGRQFSNSRSEMNVSTLELGDSALYLCASRFGQGNLADGYTFGSGTRLTVV.

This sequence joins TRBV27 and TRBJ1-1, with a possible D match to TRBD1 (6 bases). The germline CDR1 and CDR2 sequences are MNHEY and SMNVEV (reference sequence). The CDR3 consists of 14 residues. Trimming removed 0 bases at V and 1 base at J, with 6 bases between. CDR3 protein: CASSLSGGNTEAFF. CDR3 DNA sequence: TGTGCCAGCAGTTTATCAGGGGGGAACACTGAAGCTTTCTTT.

The CDR3 region has the DNA TGTGCCAGCAGTCCCTATATTGGAGGCAATCAGCCCCAGCATTTT. Residues: CASSPYIGGNQPQHF. The chain uses TRBV6-5 and TRBJ1-5; D is uncertain. V was trimmed by 5 bases and J by 2 bases, leaving 13 bases between them. CDR1 and CDR2 from the germline V gene are MNHEY and SVGAGI. This CDR3 is built from 15 residues.

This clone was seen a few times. CDR3 in amino acids: CASSVGRNTEAFF. The CDR3 DNA follows: TGTGCCAGCAGTGTGGGACGGAACACTGAAGCTTTCTTT. The rearrangement links TRBV25-1 to TRBJ1-1; D might be TRBD1 (5 bases). The V end lost 4 bases, the J end lost 1 base, and 7 bases lay between the germline ends. Looked up from germline, CDR1 is MGHDK and CDR2 is SYGVNS. CDR3 length equals 13 residues.

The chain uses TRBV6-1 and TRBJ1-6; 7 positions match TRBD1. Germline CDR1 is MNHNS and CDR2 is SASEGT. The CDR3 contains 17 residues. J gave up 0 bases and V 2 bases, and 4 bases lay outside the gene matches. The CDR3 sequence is CASSEFGDSSYNSPLHF. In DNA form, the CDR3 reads TGTGCCAGCAGTGAATTCGGGGACAGCTCCTATAATTCACCCCTCCACTTT.

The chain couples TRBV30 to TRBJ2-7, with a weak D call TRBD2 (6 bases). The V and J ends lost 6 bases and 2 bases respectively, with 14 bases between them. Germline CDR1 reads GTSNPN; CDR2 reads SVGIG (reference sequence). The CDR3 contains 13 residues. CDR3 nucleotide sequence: TGTGCCTGCTTCGGGGGAAGGCCCTACGAGCAGTACGTC. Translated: CACFGGRPYEQYV.

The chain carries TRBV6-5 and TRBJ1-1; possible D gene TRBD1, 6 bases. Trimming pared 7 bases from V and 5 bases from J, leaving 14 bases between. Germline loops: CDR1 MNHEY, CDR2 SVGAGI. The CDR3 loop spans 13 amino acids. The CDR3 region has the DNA TGTGCCAGCACTCAGGGGAGGTGGACTGAAGCTTTCTTT. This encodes CASTQGRWTEAFF.

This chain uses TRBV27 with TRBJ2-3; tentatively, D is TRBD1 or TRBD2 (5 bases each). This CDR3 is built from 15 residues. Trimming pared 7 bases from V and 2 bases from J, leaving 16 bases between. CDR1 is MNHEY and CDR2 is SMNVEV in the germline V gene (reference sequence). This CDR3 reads CASIVGDRSTDTQYF. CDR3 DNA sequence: TGTGCCAGCATAGTCGGGGACCGATCCACAGATACGCAGTATTTT.

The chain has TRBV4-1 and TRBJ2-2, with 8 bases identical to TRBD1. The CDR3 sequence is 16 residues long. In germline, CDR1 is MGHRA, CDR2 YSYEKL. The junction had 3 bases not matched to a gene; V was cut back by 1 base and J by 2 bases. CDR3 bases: TGCGCCAGCAGCCAAGCAGGGGGCCTTAACACCGGGGAGCTGTTTTTT. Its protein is CASSQAGGLNTGELFF.

The CDR3 is CASSLEREGRAEQFF. CDR3 nucleotides: TGTGCCAGCAGTTTAGAGCGGGAGGGCCGGGCTGAGCAGTTCTTC. This chain links TRBV27 with TRBJ2-1; TRBD2 agrees at 10 bases. From germline, CDR1 is MNHEY and CDR2 SMNVEV (reference sequence). V lost 2 bases and J lost 9; bases outside the gene matches: 7. The CDR3 length is 15 residues.

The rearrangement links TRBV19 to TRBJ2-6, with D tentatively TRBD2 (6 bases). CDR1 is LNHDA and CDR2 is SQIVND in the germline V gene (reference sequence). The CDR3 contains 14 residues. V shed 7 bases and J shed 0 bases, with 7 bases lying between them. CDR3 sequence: CASKEGSGANVLTF. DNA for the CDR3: TGTGCCAGTAAGGAGGGCTCTGGGGCCAACGTCCTGACTTTC.

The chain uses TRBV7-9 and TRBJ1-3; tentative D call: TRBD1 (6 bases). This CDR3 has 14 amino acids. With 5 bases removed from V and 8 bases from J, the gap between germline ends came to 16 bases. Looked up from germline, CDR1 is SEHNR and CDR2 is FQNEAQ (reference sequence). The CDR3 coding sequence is TGTGCCAGCAGCGGGGGAGACAGGCTTCACACCATATATTTT. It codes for CASSGGDRLHTIYF.

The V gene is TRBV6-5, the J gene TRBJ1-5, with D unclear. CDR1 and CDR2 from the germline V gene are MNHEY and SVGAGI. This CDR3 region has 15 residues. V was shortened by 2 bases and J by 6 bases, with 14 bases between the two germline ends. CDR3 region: CASSYRSDLIQPQHF. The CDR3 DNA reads TGTGCCAGCAGTTACCGGTCAGACCTAATTCAGCCCCAGCATTTT.

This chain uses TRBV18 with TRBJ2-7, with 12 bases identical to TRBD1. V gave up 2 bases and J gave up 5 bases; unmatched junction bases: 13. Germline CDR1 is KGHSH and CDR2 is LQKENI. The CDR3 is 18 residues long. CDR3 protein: CASSPIASWDRGLHEQYF. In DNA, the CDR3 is TGTGCCAGCTCACCAATTGCCTCTTGGGACAGGGGGCTCCACGAGCAGTACTTC. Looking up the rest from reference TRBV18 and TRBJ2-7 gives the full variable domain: NAGVMQNPRHLVRRRGQEARLRCSPMKGHSHVYWYRQLPEEGLKFMVYLQKENIIDESGMPKERFSAEFPKEGPSILRIQQVVRGDSAAYFCASSPIASWDRGLHEQYFGPGTRLTVT.

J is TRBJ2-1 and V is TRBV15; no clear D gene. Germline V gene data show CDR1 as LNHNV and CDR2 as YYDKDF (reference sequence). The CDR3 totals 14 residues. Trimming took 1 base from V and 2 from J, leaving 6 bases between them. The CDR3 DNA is TGTGCCACCAGCAGAGTGGGGACCTACAATGAGCAGTTCTTC. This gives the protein CATSRVGTYNEQFF.

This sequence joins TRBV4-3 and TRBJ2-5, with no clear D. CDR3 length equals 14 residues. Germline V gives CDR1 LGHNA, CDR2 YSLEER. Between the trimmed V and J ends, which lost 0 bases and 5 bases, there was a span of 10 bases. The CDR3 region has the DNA TGCGCCAGCAGCCAAGATGTAGAATGGGAGACCCAGTACTTC. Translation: CASSQDVEWETQYF.

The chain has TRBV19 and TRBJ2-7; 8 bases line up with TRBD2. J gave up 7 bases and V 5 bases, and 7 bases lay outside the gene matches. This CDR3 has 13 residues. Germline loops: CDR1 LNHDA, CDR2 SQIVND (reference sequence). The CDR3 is CASSFGLAGEQYV. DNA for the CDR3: TGTGCCAGTAGTTTTGGACTAGCTGGGGAGCAGTACGTC.

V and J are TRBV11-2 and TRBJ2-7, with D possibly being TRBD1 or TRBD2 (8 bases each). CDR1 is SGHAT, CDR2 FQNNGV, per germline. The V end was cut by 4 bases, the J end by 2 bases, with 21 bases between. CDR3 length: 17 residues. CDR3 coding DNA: TGTGCCAGCAGCTCGGGGGGGACAGGCCCTACCACCTACGAGCAGTACTTC. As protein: CASSSGGTGPTTYEQYF.

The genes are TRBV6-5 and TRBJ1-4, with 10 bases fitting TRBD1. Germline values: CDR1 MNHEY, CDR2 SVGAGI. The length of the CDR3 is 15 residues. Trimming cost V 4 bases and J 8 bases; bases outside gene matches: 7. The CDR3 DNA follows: TGTGCCAGCAGTTCGGGGACAGGGGCAGGGGAAAAACTGTTTTTT. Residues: CASSSGTGAGEKLFF.

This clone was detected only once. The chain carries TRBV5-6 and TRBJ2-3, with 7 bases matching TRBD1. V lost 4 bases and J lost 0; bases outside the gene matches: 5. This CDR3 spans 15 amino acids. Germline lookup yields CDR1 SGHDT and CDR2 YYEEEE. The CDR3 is CASSSSGQSTDTQYF. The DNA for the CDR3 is TGTGCCAGCAGCAGCTCGGGACAGAGCACAGATACGCAGTATTTT.

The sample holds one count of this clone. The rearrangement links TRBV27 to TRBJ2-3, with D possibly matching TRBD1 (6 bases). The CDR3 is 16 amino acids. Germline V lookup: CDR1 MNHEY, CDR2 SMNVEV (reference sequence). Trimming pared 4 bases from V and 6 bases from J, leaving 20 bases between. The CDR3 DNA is TGTGCCAGCAGTTACCCGGGACAAGGGGGATACGATACGCAGTATTTT. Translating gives CASSYPGQGGYDTQYF.

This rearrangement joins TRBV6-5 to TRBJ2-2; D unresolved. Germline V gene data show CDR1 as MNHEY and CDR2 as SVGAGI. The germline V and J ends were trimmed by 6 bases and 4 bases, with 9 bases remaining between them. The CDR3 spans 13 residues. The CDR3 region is CASSLTTTGELFF. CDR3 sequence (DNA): TGTGCCAGCAGCCTGACCACCACCGGGGAGCTGTTTTTT.

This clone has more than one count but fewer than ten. CDR3 nucleotides: TGTGCCAGCAGTTCCAGGGCCCAACCGAATGAAAAACTGTTTTTT. Protein sequence: CASSSRAQPNEKLFF. The chain links TRBV2 to TRBJ1-4; maybe TRBD1 (5 bases). Germline CDR1 and CDR2: SNHLY and FYNNEI. V shed 5 bases and J shed 5 bases, with 15 bases lying between them. The CDR3 runs to 15 residues.

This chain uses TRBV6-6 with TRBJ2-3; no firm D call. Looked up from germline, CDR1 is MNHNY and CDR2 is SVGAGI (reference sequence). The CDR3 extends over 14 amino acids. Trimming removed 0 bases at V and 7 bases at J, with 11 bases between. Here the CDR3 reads CASSYSAGAYTQYF. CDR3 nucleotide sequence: TGTGCCAGCAGTTACTCTGCAGGAGCATATACGCAGTATTTT.

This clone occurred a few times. The DNA for the CDR3 is TGTGCCAGTAGCCCGGGACAGAAAAATCAGCCCCAGCATTTT. It translates to CASSPGQKNQPQHF. The chain joins TRBV19 to TRBJ1-5; 7 bases align to TRBD1. With V trimmed by 6 bases and J by 4 bases, 6 bases remained unmatched. This CDR3 contains 14 residues. Germline V gives CDR1 LNHDA, CDR2 SQIVND (reference sequence).

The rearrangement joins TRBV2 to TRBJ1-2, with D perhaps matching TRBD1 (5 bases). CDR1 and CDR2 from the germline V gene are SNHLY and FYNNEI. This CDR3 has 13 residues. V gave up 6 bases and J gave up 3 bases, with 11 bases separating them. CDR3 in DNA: TGTGCCAGCAGCCCCGGGACTCACTATGGCTACACCTTC. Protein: CASSPGTHYGYTF.

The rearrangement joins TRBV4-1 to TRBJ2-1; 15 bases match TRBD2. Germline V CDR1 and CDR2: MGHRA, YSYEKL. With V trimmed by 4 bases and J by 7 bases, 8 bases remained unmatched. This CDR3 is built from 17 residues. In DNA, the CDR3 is TGCGCCAGCAGCCTTTTTGGACTAGCGGGAGGGGAGAATGAGCAGTTCTTC. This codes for CASSLFGLAGGENEQFF.